The 26 T cell receptor beta chains listed next were all sequenced from one sample in a study of CD8 T cells in ankylosing spondylitis. General study points: Ankylosing spondylitis blood seemed to carry a telltale TCR beta motif made of roughly 8 highly homologous variants.

TCRdb called the 5' RACE reads again in MiXCR, with one record for every CDR3 protein. The repertoire consists of 400,000 or so distinct CDR3 sequences, with roughly a quarter occurring once and the leading ten covering roughly 0.9%. No antigen has been identified for these receptors. The sequencing sample was made of blood, either unsorted or a sorted T cell fraction (not recorded which). The receptors were gathered from a male donor with ankylosing spondylitis.

The chain employs TRBV20-1 and TRBJ1-1; tentative D call: TRBD1 (5 bases). With 2 bases removed from V and 0 bases from J, the gap between germline ends came to 13 bases. The CDR3 length is 15 residues. CDR1 is DFQATT, CDR2 SNEGSKA, per germline (reference sequence). CDR3 sequence reads: CSARSGVEMNTEAFF. The CDR3 DNA reads TGCAGTGCTAGATCGGGGGTTGAGATGAACACTGAAGCTTTCTTT.

The rearrangement joins TRBV14 to TRBJ2-7; a possible D gene is TRBD2 (6 bases). CDR3 size: 11 residues. Trimming left V 0 bases short and J 11 bases short, with 8 bases between. The germline CDR1 and CDR2 sequences are SGHDN and FVKESK. In DNA form, the CDR3 reads TGTGCCAGCAGCCAAGAGGGGGGAGAGTACTTC. This translates into CASSQEGGEYF.

V is TRBV3-1 and J is TRBJ2-2, with a tentative D call TRBD1 (6 bases). Trimming stripped 3 bases from V and 0 bases from J, with 8 bases between. Germline V gene data show CDR1 as LGHDT and CDR2 as YNNKEL (reference sequence). The CDR3 spans 15 residues. Here the CDR3 DNA reads TGTGCCAGCAGCCACAGGGGTGCGAACACCGGGGAGCTGTTTTTT. Protein: CASSHRGANTGELFF.

V usage is TRBV5-1 and J usage is TRBJ2-3, with a tentative D call TRBD2 (5 bases). CDR3 length equals 14 residues. Germline V lookup: CDR1 SGHRS, CDR2 YFSETQ. Trimming took off 4 bases at V and 3 bases at J, with 12 bases between the two ends. CDR3 in DNA: TGCGCCAGCAGCCCCATGCCGGGGACAGATACGCAGTATTTT. Translated: CASSPMPGTDTQYF.

There are a few counts of this clonotype. The chain recombines TRBV29-1 with TRBJ1-3; D may be TRBD1 (5 bases). The CDR3 runs to 14 residues. From germline, CDR1 is SQVTM and CDR2 ANQGSEA. V gave up 6 bases and J gave up 0 bases, with 12 bases separating them. In DNA, the CDR3 is TGCAGCGTATGTATAGGGACCTCTGGAAACACCATATATTTT. As protein: CSVCIGTSGNTIYF. Using reference TRBV29-1 and TRBJ1-3 for the parts outside the CDR3, the full variable domain is SAVISQKPSRDICQRGTSLTIQCQVDSQVTMMFWYRQQPGQSLTLIATANQGSEATYESGFVIDKFPISRPNLTFSTLTVSNMSPEDSSIYLCSVCIGTSGNTIYFGEGSWLTVV.

This clonotype was recorded at least ten times. This sequence joins TRBV12-3 or TRBV12-4 and TRBJ2-3; no clear D. The CDR3 extends over 13 amino acids. Trimming took off 3 bases at V and 1 base at J, with 5 bases between the two ends. The CDR3 region has the DNA TGTGCCAGCAGTTTGATGGGCACAGATACGCAGTATTTT. It is translated as CASSLMGTDTQYF.

This clonotype was observed a handful of times. This chain links TRBV18 with TRBJ2-3, with 11 bases aligning to TRBD2. CDR3 length: 19 residues. V was clipped by 6 bases and J by 0 bases; unmatched bases: 14. Looked up from germline, CDR1 is KGHSH and CDR2 is LQKENI. The DNA of the CDR3 is TGTGCCAGCTCCCAATCCGGACTAGCGGGCACTCTAAGCACAGATACGCAGTATTTT. Encoded protein: CASSQSGLAGTLSTDTQYF. Drawing the rest from reference TRBV18 and TRBJ2-3, the complete variable domain is NAGVMQNPRHLVRRRGQEARLRCSPMKGHSHVYWYRQLPEEGLKFMVYLQKENIIDESGMPKERFSAEFPKEGPSILRIQQVVRGDSAAYFCASSQSGLAGTLSTDTQYFGPGTRLTVL.

This clonotype was detected a few times. V usage is TRBV18 and J usage is TRBJ1-2; D call uncertain. CDR3 size: 16 residues. The germline V gene has CDR1 KGHSH and CDR2 LQKENI. V lost 3 bases to trimming and J lost 0 bases, with 14 bases between them. The CDR3 sequence is CASSPDARRPNYGYTF. The CDR3 coding sequence is TGTGCCAGCTCACCGGACGCTAGGAGGCCTAACTATGGCTACACCTTC.

This rearrangement joins TRBV18 to TRBJ1-2, with 11 bases lining up with TRBD1. The CDR3 is 15 amino acids. V dropped 3 bases and J dropped 5; count of bases not matched to a gene: 5. Germline CDR1 reads KGHSH; CDR2 reads LQKENI. CDR3 amino acids: CASSPPGDRGYGYTF. The CDR3 nucleotides read TGTGCCAGCTCACCCCCCGGGGACAGGGGGTATGGCTACACCTTC.

The V call is TRBV2, the J call TRBJ1-2, with D possibly matching TRBD1 (5 bases). This CDR3 is 14 amino acids long. CDR1 is SNHLY and CDR2 is FYNNEI in the germline V gene. With 5 bases removed from V and 4 bases from J, the gap between germline ends came to 14 bases. The CDR3 nucleotides are TGTGCCAGCAGTTCCTCGGGGCTCGGCTATGGCTACACCTTC. It yields the protein CASSSSGLGYGYTF.

The table lists this clonotype with many counts. The V and J genes are TRBV12-3 or TRBV12-4 and TRBJ1-1, with D uncertain. The CDR3 is 13 amino acids. Trimming took off 1 base at V and 4 bases at J, with 7 bases between the two ends. CDR3 amino acids: CASSLGRLTEAFF. CDR3 bases: TGTGCCAGCAGTTTAGGCAGGCTCACTGAAGCTTTCTTT.

The chain links TRBV30 to TRBJ2-5; tentatively, D is TRBD2 (6 bases). Germline-derived CDR1 and CDR2 are GTSNPN and SVGIG (reference sequence). With 4 bases removed from V and 5 bases from J, the gap between germline ends came to 17 bases. The CDR3 spans 14 residues. CDR3 bases: TGTGCCTGGACCCCCACGGGGGTGGGCGAGACCCAGTACTTC. Residues: CAWTPTGVGETQYF.

The rearrangement joins TRBV29-1 to TRBJ2-1, with a weak D call TRBD2 (5 bases). Germline-derived CDR1 and CDR2 are SQVTM and ANQGSEA. This CDR3 region has 12 residues. The CDR3 nucleotides are TGCAGTGGCCGCCGGGATCCCAATGAGCAGTTCTTC. Protein: CSGRRDPNEQFF.

The table lists this clonotype with a few counts. The CDR3 loop is CASSLSSGTSGNTIYF. The CDR3 coding sequence is TGCGCCAGCAGCTTGTCGTCAGGGACGTCGGGAAACACCATATATTTT. This chain joins TRBV5-1 and TRBJ1-3; possibly TRBD1 for D (5 bases). Germline V lookup: CDR1 SGHRS, CDR2 YFSETQ. V was trimmed by 1 base and J by 4 bases, leaving 15 bases between them. This CDR3 spans 16 amino acids.

The chain carries TRBV24-1 and TRBJ2-1; TRBD2 matches 7 bases. This CDR3 contains 16 residues. V lost 1 base to trimming and J lost 5 bases; unmatched junction nucleotides: 7. Per germline, CDR1 KGHDR and CDR2 SFDVKD. The CDR3: CATSDLRTGGHNEQFF. Here the CDR3 DNA reads TGTGCCACCAGTGATTTACGTACGGGAGGCCACAATGAGCAGTTCTTC.

This clonotype was detected ten times or more. V usage is TRBV10-3 and J usage is TRBJ2-1; 8 bases fit TRBD1. The length of the CDR3 is 14 residues. J was trimmed by 5 bases and V by 7 bases; bases with no gene match: 7. CDR1 ENHRY and CDR2 SYGVKD come from the germline V gene. The CDR3 DNA reads as TGTGCCATCACCCGGACAGGGCGGAACAATGAGCAGTTCTTC. It codes for CAITRTGRNNEQFF.

The V gene is TRBV25-1, the J gene TRBJ2-5; 7 bases agree with TRBD1. V lost 6 bases to trimming and J lost 1 base; unmatched junction nucleotides: 2. Germline-derived CDR1 and CDR2 are MGHDK and SYGVNS. This CDR3 comprises 13 residues. DNA of the CDR3: TGTGCCAGCAGGACAGGGCCCCAAGAGACCCAGTACTTC. Translated: CASRTGPQETQYF.

Written as DNA, the CDR3 is TGTGCCAGCATGAGTGCTCGCGGGACTAGCACAGATACGCAGTATTTT. This encodes CASMSARGTSTDTQYF. This chain connects TRBV12-3 or TRBV12-4 to TRBJ2-3; a possible D gene is TRBD2 (6 bases). The CDR3 has 16 residues. Trimming shortened V by 7 bases and J by 0 bases, and 17 bases separated the two germline ends.

This clonotype was counted a few times. The V call is TRBV10-2, the J call TRBJ2-1; D is perhaps TRBD2 (6 bases). V was pared by 5 bases and J by 7 bases, with 15 bases between. Germline CDR1 reads WSHSY; CDR2 reads SAAADI. This CDR3 spans 14 amino acids. CDR3 region: CASSKSPSGNEQFF. CDR3 nucleotide sequence: TGCGCCAGCAGTAAGAGCCCCAGCGGGAATGAGCAGTTCTTC.

This clonotype has more than one count but fewer than ten. The rearrangement uses TRBV5-1 and TRBJ2-6; the match to TRBD2 covers 9 bases. The CDR3 contains 18 residues. Trimming removed 3 bases from V and 8 bases from J; junction bases left unmatched: 15. In germline, CDR1 is SGHRS, CDR2 YFSETQ. CDR3 sequence reads: CASSSPGLAPLGTNVLTF. CDR3 DNA: TGCGCCAGCAGCTCGCCGGGACTAGCACCTCTGGGGACCAACGTCCTGACTTTC.

V usage is TRBV12-3 or TRBV12-4 and J usage is TRBJ1-5; D gene ambiguous. The V end lost 4 bases, the J end lost 3 bases, and 13 bases lay between the germline ends. The CDR3 consists of 15 residues. The CDR3 DNA is TGTGCCAGCAGTTCTGGTGGTGGATACAATCAGCCCCAGCATTTT. It translates to CASSSGGGYNQPQHF.

V is TRBV15 and J is TRBJ1-3, with D uncertain. V was pared by 0 bases and J by 2 bases, with 8 bases between. Germline V lookup: CDR1 LNHNV, CDR2 YYDKDF (reference sequence). This CDR3 contains 15 residues. This chain's CDR3 is CATSRDYRAGNTIYF. As DNA, the CDR3 is TGTGCCACCAGCAGAGATTATAGGGCTGGAAACACCATATATTTT. Complete variable domain (other parts from reference TRBV15 and TRBJ1-3): DAMVIQNPRYQVTQFGKPVTLSCSQTLNHNVMYWYQQKSSQAPKLLFHYYDKDFNNEADTPDNFQSRRPNTSFCFLDIRSPGLGDTAMYLCATSRDYRAGNTIYFGEGSWLTVV.

J is TRBJ2-2 and V is TRBV6-1; either TRBD1 or TRBD2 may supply D (6 bases each). This CDR3 has 14 residues. Trimming took off 8 bases at V and 4 bases at J, with 14 bases between the two ends. Germline V gene data show CDR1 as MNHNS and CDR2 as SASEGT. The CDR3 nucleotides read TGTGCCAGCGGTGGGGGGCGAGGCACCGGGGAGCTGTTTTTT. Its protein is CASGGGRGTGELFF.

The V call is TRBV4-2, the J call TRBJ2-1; D perhaps matches TRBD2 (6 bases). This CDR3 contains 15 residues. V was trimmed by 4 bases and J by 0 bases, leaving 10 bases between them. Germline assignment: CDR1 LGHNA and CDR2 YNFKEQ. The CDR3 DNA sequence: TGTGCCAGCAGCCCTAGCGAGAGCTCCTACAATGAGCAGTTCTTC. It encodes CASSPSESSYNEQFF.

The J gene is TRBJ1-4, the V gene TRBV20-1; no reliable D call. The germline V and J ends were trimmed by 5 bases and 7 bases, with 11 bases remaining between them. The germline V gene has CDR1 DFQATT and CDR2 SNEGSKA (reference sequence). This CDR3 is built from 12 residues. As DNA, the CDR3 is TGCAGTGCTGATTGGGGTGCTGAAAAACTGTTTTTT. Translated: CSADWGAEKLFF.

This clonotype was recorded a few times. This chain connects TRBV5-5 to TRBJ1-2; a possible D gene is TRBD1 (6 bases). V was pared by 4 bases and J by 4 bases, with 14 bases between. Germline CDR1 SGHKS, CDR2 YYEKEE (reference sequence). The CDR3 consists of 14 residues. CDR3 amino acids: CASSPRTEIYGYTF. Here the CDR3 DNA reads TGTGCCAGCAGCCCTCGGACAGAGATCTATGGCTACACCTTC.